Listed below are T cell receptor beta chains from one sample, sequenced in a study of spatial heterogeneity in lung cancer. TCRdb re-called the 5' RACE reads through MiXCR, storing one row per CDR3 protein. The sample gives 10,000 to 12,000 distinct CDR3 sequences, approximately 5% of which show up once; roughly 27% is in the top ten. Sequenced material: PBMCs, taken at surgery. The receptors here all came from a male donor with early-stage non-small cell lung cancer. Each CDR3 is given with its conserved first and last residue. The D gene is left open where the match is weak. Clone size is shown for a subset of rows, as once, few, many or a class of expanded clone.

cdr3_length,j_call,clone_size,v_call,d_call,cdr3_aa,cdr3_nt
15,TRBJ2-7,many,TRBV7-2,TRBD2,CASSLASGGTYEQYF,TGTGCCAGCAGCTTAGCTAGCGGGGGGACCTACGAGCAGTACTTC
16,TRBJ2-3,many,TRBV18,TRBD2,CASSPHRGGPTDTQYF,TGTGCCAGCTCACCACATCGCGGGGGGCCCACAGATACGCAGTATTTT
16,TRBJ2-3,few,TRBV5-1,-,CASSLEQGGHTDTQYF,TGCGCCAGCAGCTTGGAACAGGGAGGGCACACAGATACGCAGTATTTT
12,TRBJ2-3,-,TRBV20-1,-,CSARFGSDTQYF,TGCAGTGCTAGGTTTGGCTCAGATACGCAGTATTTT
13,TRBJ1-1,many,TRBV29-1,-,CSVERGGGTEAFF,TGCAGCGTTGAAAGAGGGGGGGGCACTGAAGCTTTCTTT
18,TRBJ1-1,many,TRBV7-2,-,CASSFPLRGRRMNTEAFF,TGTGCCAGCAGCTTCCCTCTCCGGGGGCGGCGGATGAACACTGAAGCTTTCTTT
15,TRBJ2-1,many,TRBV7-8,TRBD2,CASSPGTSGDNEQFF,TGTGCCAGCAGCCCTGGGACTAGCGGGGACAATGAGCAGTTCTTC
15,TRBJ1-1,many,TRBV4-2,-,CASSPELNMNTEAFF,TGTGCCAGCAGCCCAGAACTGAATATGAACACTGAAGCTTTCTTT
13,TRBJ1-5,-,TRBV30,-,CAWSGRRDQPQHF,TGTGCCTGGAGTGGGCGTAGGGACCAGCCCCAGCATTTT
16,TRBJ2-3,many,TRBV20-1,TRBD2,CSARGTGSGRTDTQYF,TGCAGTGCTAGAGGGACTGGAAGCGGGAGGACAGATACGCAGTATTTT
21,TRBJ1-2,many,TRBV29-1,-,CSVEDQPEDRPRAQKLYGYTF,TGCAGCGTTGAAGATCAACCTGAAGACAGGCCCCGAGCCCAAAAATTATATGGCTACACCTTC
11,TRBJ1-5,few,TRBV28,-,CASSLSRPQHF,TGTGCCAGCAGCCTATCAAGACCCCAGCATTTT
13,TRBJ1-1,many,TRBV4-1,-,CASSQVGGTEAFF,TGCGCCAGCAGCCAAGTCGGTGGAACTGAAGCTTTCTTT
18,TRBJ2-2,few,TRBV6-2/TRBV6-3,TRBD2,CASSYPTSGSVVTGELFF,TGTGCCAGCAGTTACCCGACTAGCGGGAGTGTTGTCACCGGGGAGCTGTTTTTT
13,TRBJ1-2,many,TRBV3-1,-,CASRTGGKDGYTF,TGTGCCAGCAGGACCGGGGGAAAGGATGGCTACACCTTC
15,TRBJ2-1,many,TRBV11-2,-,CASSPRGPKPNEQFF,TGTGCCAGCAGCCCTCGGGGCCCTAAGCCCAATGAGCAGTTCTTC
15,TRBJ2-3,-,TRBV6-5,TRBD1,CASSYQTGFTDTQYF,TGTGCCAGCAGTTACCAGACAGGGTTCACAGATACGCAGTATTTT